The 18 T cell receptor beta chains given below trace back to one sample, sequenced in a study of T cell responses to AZD1222 COVID-19 vaccine. The protocol was immunoSEQ multiplex PCR, while the TCRdb copy is restricted to in-frame clones and leaves out a portion. The sample holds approximately 170,000 clones, 91% seen once. Source: peripheral blood, taken on day 0 of AZD1222 vaccination. These receptors all stem from an adult in good health.

A single count supports this clone. The chain combines TRBV6-6 with TRBJ2-7; 10 bases agree with TRBD2. Germline-derived CDR1 and CDR2 are MNHNY and SVGAGI (reference sequence). This CDR3 is built from 14 residues. The V segment lost 6 bases and the J segment 6 bases; nucleotides outside the gene matches: 8. The CDR3 coding sequence is TGTGCCAGCAGAACCGGGACTAGCGCGACCGAGCAGTACTTC. Translated, it gives CASRTGTSATEQYF.

The chain has TRBV19 and TRBJ1-2; no clear D gene. This CDR3 is 14 amino acids long. V was pared by 9 bases and J by 2 bases, with 16 bases between. Looked up from germline, CDR1 is LNHDA and CDR2 is SQIVND (reference sequence). DNA of the CDR3: TGTGCCAGCCGCAAAGTGGGCTTGAACTATGGCTACACCTTC. Translating gives CASRKVGLNYGYTF.

The chain is built from TRBV6-2 or TRBV6-3 and TRBJ2-2; tentatively, D is TRBD1 or TRBD2 (6 bases each). In germline, CDR1 is MNHEY, CDR2 SVGEGT. The CDR3 is 13 residues long. V was cut by 5 bases and J by 5 bases, with 9 bases left in between. In DNA form, the CDR3 reads TGTGCCAGCAGTACAGGGAGGACCGGGGAGCTGTTTTTT. This encodes CASSTGRTGELFF.

V is TRBV16 and J is TRBJ2-7; 9 bases agree with TRBD1. Trimming removed 6 bases from V and 5 bases from J; junction bases left unmatched: 11. Germline V gene lookup returns CDR1 KGHSY and CDR2 FQNENV. The CDR3 sequence is 15 residues long. CDR3 in DNA: TGTGCCAGCAGTGAACCGGGACAGGGTACCGACGAGCAGTACTTC. Translation gives CASSEPGQGTDEQYF.

V is TRBV6-1 and J is TRBJ1-5, with D possibly being TRBD1 (6 bases). The CDR3 extends over 14 amino acids. Trimming took off 2 bases at V and 6 bases at J, with 11 bases between the two ends. Germline CDR1 is MNHNS and CDR2 is SASEGT. The CDR3 DNA follows: TGTGCCAGCAGTGAAAGGACAGTTGCTCAGCCCCAGCATTTT. This translates into CASSERTVAQPQHF.

The chain has TRBV6-5 and TRBJ2-7; D is possibly TRBD1 (5 bases). The CDR3 has 12 amino acids. The ends were cut back, 7 bases at V and 1 base at J, with 8 bases in the middle. The germline V gene encodes CDR1 MNHEY and CDR2 SVGAGI. CDR3 protein: CASIHRSYEQYF. The CDR3 DNA follows: TGTGCCAGCATCCACAGGTCCTACGAGCAGTACTTC.

The rearrangement links TRBV15 to TRBJ2-7, with D maybe TRBD2 (6 bases). From germline, CDR1 is LNHNV and CDR2 YYDKDF (reference sequence). The CDR3 sequence is 12 residues long. The V end lost 6 bases, the J end lost 1 base, and 7 bases lay between the germline ends. DNA for the CDR3: TGTGCCACCAGAGGGACTTCCTACGAGCAGTACTTC. This sequence encodes CATRGTSYEQYF.

The chain couples TRBV7-9 to TRBJ1-5; 10 nucleotides match TRBD1. The CDR3 loop spans 14 amino acids. The V gene end was trimmed by 5 bases and the J gene end by 4 bases; junction bases not matched to a gene: 2. From germline, CDR1 is SEHNR and CDR2 FQNEAQ (reference sequence). This CDR3 reads CASSAGQGNQPQHF. CDR3 nucleotides: TGTGCCAGCAGCGCGGGACAGGGGAATCAGCCCCAGCATTTT.

There are a few counts of this clone. The chain employs TRBV19 and TRBJ2-1, with D maybe TRBD1 (5 bases). The germline V and J ends were trimmed by 3 bases and 10 bases, with 13 bases remaining between them. This CDR3 contains 13 residues. Germline CDR1 LNHDA, CDR2 SQIVND (reference sequence). The CDR3 DNA sequence: TGTGCCAGTAGTATTGGTAGGGGTGGGGAGCAGTTCTTC. Translation: CASSIGRGGEQFF.

This chain joins TRBV30 and TRBJ1-5, with a tentative D call TRBD1 (5 bases). Trimming took 0 bases from V and 2 from J, leaving 14 bases between them. CDR3 length: 16 residues. CDR1 and CDR2 (germline): GTSNPN, SVGIG (reference sequence). CDR3 sequence reads: CAWSVGIGVGNQPQHF. In DNA form, the CDR3 reads TGTGCCTGGAGTGTAGGGATAGGGGTGGGCAATCAGCCCCAGCATTTT.

The chain recombines TRBV3-1 (or the pseudogene TRBV3-2) with TRBJ1-6, with 8 bases lining up with TRBD1. There are 15 residues in the CDR3. Germline V gene data show CDR1 as LGHDT and CDR2 as YNNKEL (reference sequence). V lost 3 bases and J lost 7; bases outside the gene matches: 5. CDR3: CASSQSHRGNSPLHF. The CDR3 DNA is TGTGCCAGCAGCCAGAGTCACAGGGGGAATTCACCCCTCCACTTT.

V is TRBV7-2 and J is TRBJ1-2; no clear D gene. CDR3 length: 14 amino acids. Germline CDR1 SGHTA, CDR2 FQGNSA. Trimming left V 1 base short and J 1 base short, with 7 bases between. CDR3 in amino acids: CASSLGTVNYGYTF. The CDR3 DNA follows: TGTGCCAGCAGCTTAGGCACCGTTAACTATGGCTACACCTTC.

This clone was detected only a few times. The CDR3 coding sequence is TGTGCCAGCAGCGGGGGACCGAGCACAGATACGCAGTATTTT. Translation: CASSGGPSTDTQYF. The rearrangement uses TRBV7-2 and TRBJ2-3; D tentatively reads TRBD1 or TRBD2 (5 bases each). V dropped 5 bases and J dropped 0 bases, with 9 bases sitting between them. The CDR3 sequence is 14 residues long. Per germline, CDR1 SGHTA and CDR2 FQGNSA.

The CDR3 nucleotides read TGTGCCAGCAGCCAAGATCCGGGAGGCGCTGAAGCTTTCTTT. It codes for CASSQDPGGAEAFF. The V gene is TRBV3-1 (or the pseudogene TRBV3-2), the J gene TRBJ1-1; D is unclear. CDR3 length: 14 amino acids. V was shortened by 0 bases and J by 6 bases, with 11 bases between the two germline ends. Germline-derived CDR1 and CDR2 are LGHDT and YNNKEL (reference sequence).

The chain uses TRBV21-1 and TRBJ1-3. TRBV21-1 is a listed pseudogene. The CDR3 length is 17 residues. CDR3 residues: CASNFGRTEKTGNTIYF. The CDR3 DNA sequence: TGTGCCAGCAACTTCGGGAGGACTGAAAAGACTGGAAACACCATATATTTT.

This clone is a singleton in its sample. The V call is TRBV3-1 (or the pseudogene TRBV3-2), the J call TRBJ2-7; TRBD1 might be the D (5 bases). Germline values: CDR1 LGHDT, CDR2 YNNKEL (reference sequence). The CDR3 is made up of 16 amino acids. V shed 4 bases and J shed 3 bases, with 19 bases lying between them. The CDR3 is CASSPYMDTGRYEQYF. The DNA for the CDR3 is TGTGCCAGCAGCCCGTACATGGACACCGGCCGCTACGAGCAGTACTTC.

The rearrangement uses TRBV3-1 (or the pseudogene TRBV3-2) and TRBJ2-7; 14 positions agree with TRBD2. The CDR3 length is 17 residues. V trimming: 5 bases; J trimming: 3 bases; junction bases outside the gene matches: 9. Germline V gene sequence: CDR1 LGHDT, CDR2 YNNKEL (reference sequence). CDR3 sequence (DNA): TGTGCCAGCAGCACCCGACTAGCGGGAGGGAGGGGCTACGAGCAGTACTTC. Protein product: CASSTRLAGGRGYEQYF.

The chain links TRBV28 to TRBJ2-3, with 10 bases that match TRBD2. Germline CDR1 MDHEN, CDR2 SYDVKM. CDR3 size: 15 residues. Trimming at V came to 6 bases and at J to 2 bases, leaving 5 bases not matched to a gene. CDR3 amino acids: CASSSLAGDTDTQYF. In DNA, the CDR3 is TGTGCCAGCAGCTCCCTAGCGGGAGACACAGATACGCAGTATTTT.